The 8 T cell receptor beta chains below were found in one sample sequenced in a study of blood T cells in healthy people across ages. PCR was performed a second time for about 7 to 11 cycles using a sample-barcoded 5' primer and a J-beta primer mix. In TCRdb, the 5' RACE reads were re-called with MiXCR into one record per CDR3 protein. The table shows approximately 830,000 distinct CDR3 sequences, with less than 80% occurring only once. Sequencing input: blood. The receptors were sampled from a man aged 25 to 40 in good health.

The chain joins TRBV6-5 to TRBJ1-1; D remains ambiguous. Germline values: CDR1 MNHEY, CDR2 SVGAGI. This CDR3 contains 13 residues. Trimming left V 3 bases short and J 8 bases short, with 13 bases between. In nucleotides, the CDR3 is TGTGCCAGCAGTTATAATGGGGTTATCGAAGCTTTCTTT. Translating it yields CASSYNGVIEAFF.

This clonotype was recorded a few times. This rearrangement joins TRBV30 to TRBJ2-1; the match to TRBD1 covers 10 bases. The CDR3 runs 15 residues. Germline V gene data show CDR1 as GTSNPN and CDR2 as SVGIG (reference sequence). Trimming cost V 3 bases and J 0 bases; bases outside gene matches: 2. The CDR3 sequence: CAWRGQGPSYNEQFF. The CDR3 nucleotides read TGTGCCTGGAGGGGACAGGGGCCCTCCTACAATGAGCAGTTCTTC.

The chain has TRBV7-9 and TRBJ2-7, with D perhaps being TRBD1 or TRBD2 (6 bases each). Trimming shortened V by 4 bases and J by 6 bases, and 31 bases separated the two germline ends. CDR1 and CDR2 (germline): SEHNR, FQNEAQ (reference sequence). This CDR3 comprises 19 residues. The CDR3 DNA reads TGTGCCAGCAGCTGGAGGGGCGGGACACCAAGGAATCGGAATTCCGAGCAGTACTTC. Amino acids: CASSWRGGTPRNRNSEQYF.

This clonotype was picked up a small number of times. This sequence joins TRBV11-1 and TRBJ2-4; tentatively, D is TRBD2 (6 bases). The CDR3 spans 13 residues. Trimming cost V 5 bases and J 6 bases, with 11 bases left between them. Germline V gene sequence: CDR1 SGHAT, CDR2 FQDESV (reference sequence). The CDR3 spells CASSAGRTNIQYF. In DNA, the CDR3 is TGTGCCAGCAGCGCGGGACGGACAAACATTCAGTACTTC. Full variable domain (remainder filled in from reference TRBV11-1 and TRBJ2-4): EAEVAQSPRYKITEKSQAVAFWCDPISGHATLYWYRQILGQGPELLVQFQDESVVDDSQLPKDRFSAERLKGVDSTLKIQPAELGDSAMYLCASSAGRTNIQYFGAGTRLSVL.

This chain uses TRBV27 with TRBJ1-2; unclear D gene. The CDR3 has 16 residues. Germline CDR1 is MNHEY and CDR2 is SMNVEV (reference sequence). V shed 3 bases and J shed 0 bases, with 14 bases lying between them. CDR3 bases: TGTGCCAGCAGTTTTTTGACCCAATTGGCTAACTATGGCTACACCTTC. The encoded protein is CASSFLTQLANYGYTF.

There are many counts of this clonotype. The J gene is TRBJ1-6, the V gene TRBV25-1; perhaps TRBD1 as D (5 bases). The CDR3 runs 13 residues. Between the trimmed V and J ends, which lost 8 bases and 4 bases, there was a span of 9 bases. CDR1 is MGHDK and CDR2 is SYGVNS in the germline V gene. CDR3 amino acids: CASRQFYNSPLHF. Here the CDR3 DNA reads TGTGCCAGCCGACAGTTTTATAATTCACCCCTCCACTTT.

The chain employs TRBV15 and TRBJ1-5, with 9 bases lining up with TRBD1. Trimming at V came to 3 bases and at J to 5 bases, leaving 8 bases not matched to a gene. The CDR3 totals 16 residues. The germline gives CDR1 LNHNV, CDR2 YYDKDF (reference sequence). The CDR3 loop is CATSRSGTGPYQPQHF. CDR3 sequence (DNA): TGTGCCACCAGCAGGTCCGGGACAGGGCCATATCAGCCCCAGCATTTT.

Turning to this clonotype: A junction end diverges from the germline sequence, so it may reflect a read error. The rearrangement joins TRBV4-1 to TRBJ2-3, with D possibly being TRBD2 (5 bases). CDR1 is MGHRA, CDR2 YSYEKL, per germline. The CDR3 is 13 residues long. The CDR3 here is CASSKRSADAQYF. CDR3 nucleotides: TGCGCCAGCAGCAAACGTAGCGCAGATGCGCAGTATTTT.